This T cell receptor beta chain was profiled in a study of spatial heterogeneity in lung cancer. The overall study: In raw reads, more than 9.5 appearances on average were recorded for each unique TCR and UMI combination.

This clonotype was observed a handful of times. TCR cDNA molecules each carried a unique molecular identifier. From the 5' RACE reads, TCRdb called clonotypes with MiXCR, one entry per CDR3 protein. The sample records roughly 15,000 distinct CDR3 sequences, about 20% being singletons. Per germline, CDR1 KGHDR and CDR2 SFDVKD. V gave up 5 bases and J gave up 2 bases, with 14 bases separating them. The CDR3 runs 16 residues. Regarding time point: blood at routine non-recurrence follow-up after resection. Frozen PBMC, nontumor lung or tumor provided whole RNA, which was sequenced unsorted. The receptor comes from a male donor with early-stage non-small cell lung cancer. The gene calls are TRBV24-1 and TRBJ2-2; tentatively, D is TRBD1 (6 bases). The source material was PBMCs, sampled at follow-up. The CDR3 reads CATSVSGQPNTGELFF. The CDR3 nucleotides read TGTGCCACCAGTGTGTCAGGACAGCCTAACACCGGGGAGCTGTTTTTT.